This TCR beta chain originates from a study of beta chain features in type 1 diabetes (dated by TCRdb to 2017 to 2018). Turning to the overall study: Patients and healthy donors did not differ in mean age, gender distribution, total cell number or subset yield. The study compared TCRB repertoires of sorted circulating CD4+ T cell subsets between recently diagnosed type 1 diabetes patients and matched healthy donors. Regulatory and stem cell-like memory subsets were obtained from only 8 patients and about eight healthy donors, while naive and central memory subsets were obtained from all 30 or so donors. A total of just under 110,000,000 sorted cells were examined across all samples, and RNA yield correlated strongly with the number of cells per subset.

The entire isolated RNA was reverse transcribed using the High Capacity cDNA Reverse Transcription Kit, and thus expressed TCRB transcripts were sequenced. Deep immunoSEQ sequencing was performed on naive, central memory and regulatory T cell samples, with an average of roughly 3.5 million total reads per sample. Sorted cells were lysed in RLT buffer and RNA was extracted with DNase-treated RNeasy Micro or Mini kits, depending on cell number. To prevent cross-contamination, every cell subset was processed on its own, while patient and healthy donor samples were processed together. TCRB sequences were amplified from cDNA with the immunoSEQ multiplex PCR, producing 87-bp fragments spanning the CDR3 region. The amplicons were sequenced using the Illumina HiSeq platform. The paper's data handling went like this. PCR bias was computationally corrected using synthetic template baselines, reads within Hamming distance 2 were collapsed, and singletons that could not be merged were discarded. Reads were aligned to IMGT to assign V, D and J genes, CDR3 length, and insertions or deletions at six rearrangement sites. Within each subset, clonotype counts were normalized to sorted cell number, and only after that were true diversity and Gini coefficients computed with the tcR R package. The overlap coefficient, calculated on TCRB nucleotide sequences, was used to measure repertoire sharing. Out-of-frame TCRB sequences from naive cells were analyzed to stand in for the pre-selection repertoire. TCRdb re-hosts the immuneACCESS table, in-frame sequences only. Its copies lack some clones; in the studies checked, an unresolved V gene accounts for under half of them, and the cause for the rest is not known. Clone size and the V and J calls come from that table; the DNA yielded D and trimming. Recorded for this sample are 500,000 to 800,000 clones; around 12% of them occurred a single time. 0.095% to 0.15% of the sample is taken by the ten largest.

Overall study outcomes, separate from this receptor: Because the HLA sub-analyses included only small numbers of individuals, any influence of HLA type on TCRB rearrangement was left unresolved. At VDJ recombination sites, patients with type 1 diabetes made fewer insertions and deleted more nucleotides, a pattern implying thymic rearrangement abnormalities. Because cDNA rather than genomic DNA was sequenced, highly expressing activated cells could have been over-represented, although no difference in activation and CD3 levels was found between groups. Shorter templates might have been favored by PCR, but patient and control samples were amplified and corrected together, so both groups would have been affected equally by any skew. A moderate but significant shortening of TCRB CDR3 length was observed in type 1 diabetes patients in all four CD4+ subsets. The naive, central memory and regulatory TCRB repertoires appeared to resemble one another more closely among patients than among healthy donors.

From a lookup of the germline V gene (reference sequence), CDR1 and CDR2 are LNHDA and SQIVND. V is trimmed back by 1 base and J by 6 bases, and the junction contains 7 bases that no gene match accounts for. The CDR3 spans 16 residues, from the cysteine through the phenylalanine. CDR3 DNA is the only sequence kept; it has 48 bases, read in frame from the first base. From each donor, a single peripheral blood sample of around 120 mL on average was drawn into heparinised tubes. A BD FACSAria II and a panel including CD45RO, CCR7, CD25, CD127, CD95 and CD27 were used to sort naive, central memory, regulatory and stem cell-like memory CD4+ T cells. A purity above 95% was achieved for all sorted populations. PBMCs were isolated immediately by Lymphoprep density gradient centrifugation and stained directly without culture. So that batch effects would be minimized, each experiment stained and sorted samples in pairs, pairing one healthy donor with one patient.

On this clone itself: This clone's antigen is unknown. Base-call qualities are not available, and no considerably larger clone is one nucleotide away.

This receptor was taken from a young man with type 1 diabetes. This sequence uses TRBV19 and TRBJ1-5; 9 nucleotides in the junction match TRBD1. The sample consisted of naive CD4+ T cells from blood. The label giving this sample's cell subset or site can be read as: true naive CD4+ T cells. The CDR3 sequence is CASSIGGQGRSQPQHF. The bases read TGTGCCAGTAGTATAGGGGGACAGGGCCGGAGTCAGCCCCAGCATTTT.